This T cell receptor (beta chain) was recovered during a study of T-cell reconstitution after alpha-beta-depleted transplantation in children. Study results and limitations: The authors attributed T-cell counts and diversity one year after transplant mostly to newly produced T cells. About two months after transplant, alpha-beta T cells reportedly came from several hundred expanded graft clones.

At least ten counts were recorded for this clonotype. The antigen is undetermined. Unique molecular identifiers were used in preparing the TCRbeta library. In TCRdb, the PCR reads were re-called with MiXCR into one record per CDR3 protein. The sample includes 17,000 or so distinct CDR3 sequences, around 12% of them seen just once. The receptor comes from a boy in the first two years of life who had a stem cell transplant for Wiskott-Aldrich syndrome, so the T cells may come from the graft donor. The sample in question was PBMCs, mostly from graft donor cells, obtained 180 days after TCRalphabeta/CD19-depleted stem cell transplant.

The CDR3 DNA sequence: TGCGCCAGCAGCTTGGAGGAAGATACGCAGTATTTT. Translated: CASSLEEDTQYF. The chain uses TRBV5-1 and TRBJ2-3; unclear D gene. The CDR3 has 12 residues. Per the germline V gene, CDR1 is SGHRS and CDR2 is YFSETQ. Trimming stripped 0 bases from V and 5 bases from J, with 4 bases between.